Following are 17 T cell receptor beta chains from one sample sequenced in a study of human T cells and chemical hapten exposure. A single record per CDR3 protein comes from TCRdb applying MiXCR to the RACE reads. The sample has approximately 110,000 distinct CDR3 sequences; 30% to 35% are singletons. The time point: patch test 3, about 24 weeks after DPC sensitization. Treatment here: therapeutic diphenylcyclopropenone sensitization with weekly scalp DPC. The specimen was whole blood, collected in connection with sensitization to the hapten diphenylcyclopropenone (DPC). The receptors originated from a man aged 35 to 55 with alopecia areata. Some clones in this sample may be carry-over from other donors' samples.

The V gene is TRBV6-6, the J gene TRBJ2-3; 7 positions match TRBD1. CDR3 size: 20 residues. CDR1 is MNHNY, CDR2 SVGAGI, per germline (reference sequence). The junction had 15 bases not matched to a gene; V was cut back by 0 bases and J by 0 bases. The CDR3 here is CASSYSTTGQEIPSTDTQYF. The CDR3 coding sequence is TGTGCCAGCAGTTACTCGACTACAGGACAGGAGATCCCTAGCACAGATACGCAGTATTTT.

The gene calls are TRBV21-1 and TRBJ2-4; TRBD2 is the table's D call, not checked against the DNA. TRBV21-1 is noted as a pseudogene. The CDR3 runs to 19 residues. CDR3 in amino acids: CASSKGTSGRAKVKNIQYF. CDR3 nucleotide sequence: TGTGCCAGCAGCAAAGGGACTAGCGGGAGGGCTAAGGTCAAAAACATTCAGTACTTC.

The rearrangement links TRBV12-3 or TRBV12-4 to TRBJ2-3; D is unresolved. The CDR3 is 13 residues long. The V end lost 3 bases, the J end lost 2 bases, and 6 bases lay between the germline ends. The CDR3, as DNA: TGTGCCAGCAGTTTTCGCCCCACAGATACGCAGTATTTT. This codes for CASSFRPTDTQYF.

The chain joins TRBV6-1 to TRBJ1-6, with 12 bases lining up with TRBD1. J lost 6 bases, V lost 4 bases, and 7 bases had no gene match. This CDR3 spans 17 amino acids. Germline V gene lookup returns CDR1 MNHNS and CDR2 SASEGT. For the CDR3, the DNA is TGTGCCAGCAGTGGCTCTGGGACAGGGGGCGCTAATTCACCCCTCCACTTT. The encoded protein is CASSGSGTGGANSPLHF.

The gene calls are TRBV20-1 and TRBJ1-3; TRBD1 aligns across 7 bases. The length of the CDR3 is 14 residues. The germline CDR1 and CDR2 sequences are DFQATT and SNEGSKA (reference sequence). J lost 7 bases, V lost 1 base, and 7 bases had no gene match. The DNA of the CDR3 is TGCAGTGCTAGAGTGGAGACAGGGAGTAACACCATATATTTT. Translated, it gives CSARVETGSNTIYF.

In this sample, this clonotype turned up a few times. The V call is TRBV24-1, the J call TRBJ2-1; D perhaps matches TRBD2 (5 bases). Looked up from germline, CDR1 is KGHDR and CDR2 is SFDVKD. CDR3 length: 14 amino acids. The V end was cut by 6 bases, the J end by 0 bases, with 8 bases between. The CDR3 reads CATSLASSYNEQFF. CDR3 nucleotides: TGTGCCACCAGTCTAGCTTCCTCCTACAATGAGCAGTTCTTC.

CDR3 amino acids: CATGQGEETQYF. Here the CDR3 DNA reads TGTGCCACGGGACAGGGGGAAGAGACCCAGTACTTC. This rearrangement joins TRBV28 to TRBJ2-5, with 11 bases lining up with TRBD1. CDR1 and CDR2 (germline): MDHEN, SYDVKM. There are 12 residues in the CDR3. V was clipped by 10 bases and J by 3 bases; unmatched bases: 1.

V and J are TRBV4-3 and TRBJ2-5; TRBD2 aligns across 7 bases. Germline V lookup: CDR1 LGHNA, CDR2 YSLEER. This CDR3 contains 15 residues. V shed 0 bases, J shed 7 bases, and the junction held 8 bases outside the gene matches. CDR3 DNA: TGCGCCAGCAGCCAAGATCACGGGGGGAGGGGGACCCAGTACTTC. This codes for CASSQDHGGRGTQYF.

This chain connects TRBV28 to TRBJ1-3, with TRBD1 matching over 7 bases. Losses at the gene ends were 4 bases for V and 0 bases for J; bases not matched to a gene: 9. Germline V gene data show CDR1 as MDHEN and CDR2 as SYDVKM. This CDR3 spans 17 amino acids. The CDR3 protein is CASSSPGGISSGNTIYF. The CDR3 DNA sequence: TGTGCCAGCAGTTCTCCAGGGGGAATAAGCTCTGGAAACACCATATATTTT.

The genes are TRBV5-1 and TRBJ2-5; D uncertain. This CDR3 spans 14 amino acids. V gave up 0 bases and J gave up 2 bases, with 8 bases separating them. Germline values: CDR1 SGHRS, CDR2 YFSETQ. The CDR3 nucleotides are TGCGCCAGCAGCTTGGGAAACGCGCAAGAGACCCAGTACTTC. Amino acid sequence: CASSLGNAQETQYF.

The chain has TRBV7-8 and TRBJ2-2, with 10 bases identical to TRBD2. The CDR3 is 16 amino acids. J was trimmed by 0 bases and V by 5 bases; bases with no gene match: 3. CDR1 SGHVS and CDR2 FQNEAQ come from the germline V gene. For the CDR3, the DNA is TGTGCCAGCAGCACTAGCGGGACCGCGAACACCGGGGAGCTGTTTTTT. Residues: CASSTSGTANTGELFF.

The J gene is TRBJ2-3, the V gene TRBV20-1, with 7 bases identical to TRBD2. V dropped 6 bases and J dropped 7; count of bases not matched to a gene: 10. Germline loops: CDR1 DFQATT, CDR2 SNEGSKA (reference sequence). The CDR3 covers 13 residues. The CDR3 reads CSATGTIAYTQYF. The DNA of the CDR3 is TGCAGTGCAACCGGGACTATAGCATATACGCAGTATTTT.

The chain carries TRBV12-3 or TRBV12-4 and TRBJ1-1; D is unclear. V was clipped by 3 bases and J by 3 bases, with 11 bases between them. The CDR3 sequence is 14 residues long. The CDR3, as DNA: TGTGCCAGCAGTTTGGAAGTTTCTGACACTGAAGCTTTCTTT. The encoded protein is CASSLEVSDTEAFF.

This chain connects TRBV7-2 to TRBJ2-7; D might be TRBD2 (6 bases). Germline CDR1 SGHTA, CDR2 FQGNSA. The CDR3 totals 15 residues. V was pared by 5 bases and J by 0 bases, with 14 bases between. The CDR3 spells CASSIPEGGSYEQYF. CDR3 nucleotide sequence: TGTGCCAGCAGCATCCCCGAGGGAGGCTCCTACGAGCAGTACTTC.

The chain links TRBV4-2 to TRBJ2-7; 9 bases map to TRBD1. The CDR3 length is 16 residues. Looked up from germline, CDR1 is LGHNA and CDR2 is YNFKEQ. V was pared by 1 base and J by 3 bases, with 7 bases of the junction left unmatched. CDR3 protein: CASSQATGQGFYEQYF. The CDR3 DNA reads as TGTGCCAGCAGCCAAGCGACCGGACAGGGGTTCTACGAGCAGTACTTC.

This clonotype showed up just a few times. This sequence joins TRBV3-1 and TRBJ1-1, with D perhaps matching TRBD1 (5 bases). Trimming removed 4 bases at V and 2 bases at J, with 14 bases between. CDR3 length equals 15 residues. Germline V gene data show CDR1 as LGHDT and CDR2 as YNNKEL (reference sequence). The chain's CDR3 is CASSPRQLLNTEAFF. The CDR3 nucleotides are TGTGCCAGCAGCCCCCGACAGTTGCTTAACACTGAAGCTTTCTTT.

CDR3 protein: CASSEVGQSFYSNQPQHF. CDR3 nucleotide sequence: TGTGCCAGCAGTGAAGTCGGACAGAGCTTCTATAGCAATCAGCCCCAGCATTTT. The chain links TRBV6-1 to TRBJ1-5; possible D gene TRBD1, 6 bases. The CDR3 is made up of 18 amino acids. V shed 1 base and J shed 0 bases, with 16 bases lying between them. The germline gives CDR1 MNHNS, CDR2 SASEGT.